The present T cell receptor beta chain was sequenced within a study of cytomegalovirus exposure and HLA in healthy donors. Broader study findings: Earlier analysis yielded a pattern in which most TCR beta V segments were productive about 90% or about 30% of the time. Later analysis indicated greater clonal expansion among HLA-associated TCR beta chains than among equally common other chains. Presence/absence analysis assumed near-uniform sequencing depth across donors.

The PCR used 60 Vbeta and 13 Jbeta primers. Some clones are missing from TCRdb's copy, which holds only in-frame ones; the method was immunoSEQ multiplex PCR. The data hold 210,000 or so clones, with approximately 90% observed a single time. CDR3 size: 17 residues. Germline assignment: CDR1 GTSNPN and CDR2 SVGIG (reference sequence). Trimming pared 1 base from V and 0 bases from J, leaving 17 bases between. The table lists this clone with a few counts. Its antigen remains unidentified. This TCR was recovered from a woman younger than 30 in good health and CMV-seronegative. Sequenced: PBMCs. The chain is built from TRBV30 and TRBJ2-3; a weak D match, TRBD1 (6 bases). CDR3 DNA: TGTGCCTGGAGTGCCTGGGGGCGGCTAGTTAGCACAGATACGCAGTATTTT. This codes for CAWSAWGRLVSTDTQYF.